This TCR beta chain was captured in a study of cytomegalovirus exposure and HLA in healthy donors. The study ran its PCR with 60 Vbeta and 13 Jbeta primers. The data were produced by immunoSEQ multiplex PCR, yet TCRdb's version contains in-frame clones alone and is incomplete. The sample consists of about 140,000 clones, 70% to 85% of them appearing once. This CDR3 contains 15 residues. Trimming removed 5 bases from V and 8 bases from J; junction bases left unmatched: 7. In germline, CDR1 is SGHTA, CDR2 FQGNSA. This clone has a handful of counts. The sequenced sample was PBMCs. The TCR comes from a woman between 40 and 50 years old in good health and CMV-seronegative. The rearrangement uses TRBV7-2 and TRBJ2-1; 12 nucleotides line up with TRBD2. In DNA, the CDR3 is TGTGCCAGCAGCCAGACTAGCGGGAGATTGGATGAGCAGTTCTTC. Protein product: CASSQTSGRLDEQFF.